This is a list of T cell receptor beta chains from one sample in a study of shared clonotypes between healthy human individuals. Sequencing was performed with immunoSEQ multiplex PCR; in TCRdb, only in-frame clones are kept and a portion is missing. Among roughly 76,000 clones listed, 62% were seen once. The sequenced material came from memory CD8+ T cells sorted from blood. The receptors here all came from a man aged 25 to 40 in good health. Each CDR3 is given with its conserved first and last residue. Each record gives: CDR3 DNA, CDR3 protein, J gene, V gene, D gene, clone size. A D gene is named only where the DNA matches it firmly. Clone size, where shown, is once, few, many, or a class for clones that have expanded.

TGTGCCACCAGCAGAGCAGGCCTCAGCACAGATACGCAGTATTTT,CATSRAGLSTDTQYF,TRBJ2-3,TRBV15,NA,NA
TGTGCCAGCAGTGTGCAGGCGAGGGAGACCCAGTACTTC,CASSVQARETQYF,TRBJ2-5,TRBV25-1,NA,NA
TGTGCCAGCAGCTTAGACCCTAGTTTGGAGACCCAGTACTTC,CASSLDPSLETQYF,TRBJ2-5,TRBV11-2,NA,NA
TGTGCCAGCAGCTCCGGGACCCCGAAAATGGGCACTGAAGCTTTCTTT,CASSSGTPKMGTEAFF,TRBJ1-1,TRBV7-2,NA,NA
TGTGCCAGCAGTGAAGTGGGGGGACAGGGACAAGAGACCCAGTACTTC,CASSEVGGQGQETQYF,TRBJ2-5,TRBV6-1,TRBD1,few
TGTGCCAGCAGCCCCCGGGACAGGGGGGAGAACACTGAAGCTTTCTTT,CASSPRDRGENTEAFF,TRBJ1-1,TRBV7-9,TRBD1,NA
TGTGCCAGCAGCTTGTATTTCAGGGAGGATTCTAGGCAAGAGACCCAGTACTTC,CASSLYFREDSRQETQYF,TRBJ2-5,TRBV5-6,NA,NA
TGTGCCAGTAGTATTTTCTCGATAGGCCAGCCCCAGCATTTT,CASSIFSIGQPQHF,TRBJ1-5,TRBV19,NA,NA
TGTGCCAGCAGTGACTTGGCGGGGGTAGATACGCAGTATTTT,CASSDLAGVDTQYF,TRBJ2-3,TRBV6-4,TRBD2,once
TGTGCCAGCAGCACCGGGACAGTTTCTCCCCCTTTCTCCTACGAGCAGTACTTC,CASSTGTVSPPFSYEQYF,TRBJ2-7,TRBV5-5,TRBD1,NA
TGTGCCAGCAGTGTAGGACTAGCTTTCCCCCTCGAGCAGTACTTC,CASSVGLAFPLEQYF,TRBJ2-7,TRBV6-5,TRBD2,NA
TGTGCCAGCAGCTTGGACAGAAACCCTTACAATGAGCAGTTCTTC,CASSLDRNPYNEQFF,TRBJ2-1,TRBV7-9,NA,NA
TGCGCCAGCTCCAGGTTAGCCAAAAACATTCAGTACTTC,CASSRLAKNIQYF,TRBJ2-4,TRBV23-1,NA,NA
TGTGCCAGCAGACCCCTCGGGGGACTTACCTACGAGCAGTACTTC,CASRPLGGLTYEQYF,TRBJ2-7,TRBV27,NA,NA
TGTGCCAGCAGCCAAGTGGGGGGCCGGTACGAGCAGTACTTC,CASSQVGGRYEQYF,TRBJ2-7,TRBV14,NA,NA
TGTGCCAGCAGCCTACGCTCGGACACTGAAGCTTTCTTT,CASSLRSDTEAFF,TRBJ1-1,TRBV7-9,NA,NA
TGTGCCAGCAGAACGGGCGGGATCAACACCATATATTTT,CASRTGGINTIYF,TRBJ1-3,TRBV6-5,NA,NA
TGTGCCAGCAGCTCCCCCGGGACAGGGGTCCAAGAGACCCAGTACTTC,CASSSPGTGVQETQYF,TRBJ2-5,TRBV28,TRBD1,many
TGTGCCTGGACGTCCGCGGGAGGGCCCTACGAGCAGTACTTC,CAWTSAGGPYEQYF,TRBJ2-7,TRBV30,TRBD2,NA
TGTGCCAGCAGCGCTTCACAGGGGTTGCTAAATCAGCCCCAGCATTTT,CASSASQGLLNQPQHF,TRBJ1-5,TRBV11-2,TRBD1,NA
TGTGCCAGTAGCAAGGACAGCCTAAAAATTAACTATGGCTACACCTTC,CASSKDSLKINYGYTF,TRBJ1-2,TRBV19,NA,NA
TGTGCCAGCAAGGGTATTGGTTACGAGCAGTACTTC,CASKGIGYEQYF,TRBJ2-7,TRBV6-5,NA,medium-sized
TGTGCCAGCAGCTTAGATGCAGGAGCCACCTACGAGCAGTACTTC,CASSLDAGATYEQYF,TRBJ2-7,TRBV7-9,NA,NA
TGTGCCAGCAGACCCGAACAGGGGGCGGTTGAAAAACTGTTTTTT,CASRPEQGAVEKLFF,TRBJ1-4,TRBV27,TRBD1,few
TGTGCCAGCAAGGACAGGGGGTTCTCTCTAAGCAATCAGCCCCAGCATTTT,CASKDRGFSLSNQPQHF,TRBJ1-5,TRBV2,TRBD1,NA
TGTGCCAGCAGTGACCAGGAAAAAAGCAATCAGCCCCAGCATTTT,CASSDQEKSNQPQHF,TRBJ1-5,TRBV6-4,NA,NA
TGTGCCAGCAGTTTATGGGACCGGGACAGCTACAATGAGCAGTTCTTC,CASSLWDRDSYNEQFF,TRBJ2-1,TRBV28,TRBD1,NA
TGTGCCAGCAGTTCAGGACTCACGGAGCAGTACTTC,CASSSGLTEQYF,TRBJ2-7,TRBV27,NA,NA
TGTGCCAGCAGTTACTCTGAGGGGAGGTGGCAGCCCCAGCATTTT,CASSYSEGRWQPQHF,TRBJ1-5,TRBV6-6,NA,NA
TGTGCCAGCAGTTCCGAAGCGGGAGTTTACTACAATGAGCAGTTCTTC,CASSSEAGVYYNEQFF,TRBJ2-1,TRBV28,TRBD2,many
TGTGCCAGCAGCTTGGGGGCGGGAGGGGATGAGACCCAGTACTTC,CASSLGAGGDETQYF,TRBJ2-5,TRBV5-4,TRBD2,NA
TGTGCCAGCAGCCCCCCAACGGCCCGAGCCTACGAGCAGTACTTC,CASSPPTARAYEQYF,TRBJ2-7,TRBV7-9,NA,NA
TGTGCCAGCAGCCTGGCCAGGGGCCCGGGACACCGCACAGATACGCAGTATTTT,CASSLARGPGHRTDTQYF,TRBJ2-3,TRBV11-2,NA,NA
TGTGCCAGCAGCCAAGAAGGGTCGGGGACAACTAATGAAAAACTGTTTTTT,CASSQEGSGTTNEKLFF,TRBJ1-4,TRBV14,NA,few
TGTGCCAGCAGTGAAGGAAGTAGCGCGGACTACGAGCAGTACTTC,CASSEGSSADYEQYF,TRBJ2-7,TRBV6-1,NA,many
TGTGCCAGCATCATGGCGGGTAACACTGAAGCTTTCTTT,CASIMAGNTEAFF,TRBJ1-1,TRBV6-5,NA,NA
TGTGCCATCAGTGAGTCGTCAGGCTTTGGCTACACCTTC,CAISESSGFGYTF,TRBJ1-2,TRBV10-3,NA,many
TGTGCCAGCAGTTCCGGGACAGGGTGCCACTTC,CASSSGTGCHF,TRBJ2-7,TRBV2,TRBD1,few
TGTGCCAGCAGCCCCCGAGGTTCGGGAGCTTACGAGCAGTACTTC,CASSPRGSGAYEQYF,TRBJ2-7,TRBV7-6,NA,few
TGTGCCAGCAGCTTACTAGTAGCGGGAGAAAGGAGCTTCTACGAGCAGTACTTC,CASSLLVAGERSFYEQYF,TRBJ2-7,TRBV7-6,TRBD2,NA
TGCGCCAGCAGCCAAGGGGTAGCGTTGTCCTACGAGCAGTACTTC,CASSQGVALSYEQYF,TRBJ2-7,TRBV4-3,NA,few
TGTGCCAGCAGCCCGCGGGTCACCGGGGAGCTGTTTTTT,CASSPRVTGELFF,TRBJ2-2,TRBV7-9,NA,NA
TGTGCCAGCAGCTTCCCGGGAACCGGACTAGCGGGACGGACAGATACGCAGTATTTT,CASSFPGTGLAGRTDTQYF,TRBJ2-3,TRBV7-9,TRBD2,NA
TGTGCCAGCAGCCTGATTTCGACACCAGAGCAGTACTTC,CASSLISTPEQYF,TRBJ2-7,TRBV7-2,NA,NA
TGTGCCAGCAGCCTGGCCGTTGGACTAATGTTTTTT,CASSLAVGLMFF,TRBJ1-4,TRBV6-5,NA,NA
TGTGCCAGCAGTGAGACTAGCAGCTACGAGCAGTACTTC,CASSETSSYEQYF,TRBJ2-7,TRBV2,TRBD2,NA
TGTGCCAGCAGTTTATTCCAGGGCACCTCCTACGAGCAGTACTTC,CASSLFQGTSYEQYF,TRBJ2-7,TRBV27,NA,many
TGTGCCAGCAGTCGCCGGGACAGGGGGCTGTCTAACTATGGCTACACCTTC,CASSRRDRGLSNYGYTF,TRBJ1-2,TRBV28,TRBD1,NA
TGTGCCAGCAGTCCGGACAGGGTTAGAAACACCATATATTTT,CASSPDRVRNTIYF,TRBJ1-3,TRBV6-5,TRBD1,once